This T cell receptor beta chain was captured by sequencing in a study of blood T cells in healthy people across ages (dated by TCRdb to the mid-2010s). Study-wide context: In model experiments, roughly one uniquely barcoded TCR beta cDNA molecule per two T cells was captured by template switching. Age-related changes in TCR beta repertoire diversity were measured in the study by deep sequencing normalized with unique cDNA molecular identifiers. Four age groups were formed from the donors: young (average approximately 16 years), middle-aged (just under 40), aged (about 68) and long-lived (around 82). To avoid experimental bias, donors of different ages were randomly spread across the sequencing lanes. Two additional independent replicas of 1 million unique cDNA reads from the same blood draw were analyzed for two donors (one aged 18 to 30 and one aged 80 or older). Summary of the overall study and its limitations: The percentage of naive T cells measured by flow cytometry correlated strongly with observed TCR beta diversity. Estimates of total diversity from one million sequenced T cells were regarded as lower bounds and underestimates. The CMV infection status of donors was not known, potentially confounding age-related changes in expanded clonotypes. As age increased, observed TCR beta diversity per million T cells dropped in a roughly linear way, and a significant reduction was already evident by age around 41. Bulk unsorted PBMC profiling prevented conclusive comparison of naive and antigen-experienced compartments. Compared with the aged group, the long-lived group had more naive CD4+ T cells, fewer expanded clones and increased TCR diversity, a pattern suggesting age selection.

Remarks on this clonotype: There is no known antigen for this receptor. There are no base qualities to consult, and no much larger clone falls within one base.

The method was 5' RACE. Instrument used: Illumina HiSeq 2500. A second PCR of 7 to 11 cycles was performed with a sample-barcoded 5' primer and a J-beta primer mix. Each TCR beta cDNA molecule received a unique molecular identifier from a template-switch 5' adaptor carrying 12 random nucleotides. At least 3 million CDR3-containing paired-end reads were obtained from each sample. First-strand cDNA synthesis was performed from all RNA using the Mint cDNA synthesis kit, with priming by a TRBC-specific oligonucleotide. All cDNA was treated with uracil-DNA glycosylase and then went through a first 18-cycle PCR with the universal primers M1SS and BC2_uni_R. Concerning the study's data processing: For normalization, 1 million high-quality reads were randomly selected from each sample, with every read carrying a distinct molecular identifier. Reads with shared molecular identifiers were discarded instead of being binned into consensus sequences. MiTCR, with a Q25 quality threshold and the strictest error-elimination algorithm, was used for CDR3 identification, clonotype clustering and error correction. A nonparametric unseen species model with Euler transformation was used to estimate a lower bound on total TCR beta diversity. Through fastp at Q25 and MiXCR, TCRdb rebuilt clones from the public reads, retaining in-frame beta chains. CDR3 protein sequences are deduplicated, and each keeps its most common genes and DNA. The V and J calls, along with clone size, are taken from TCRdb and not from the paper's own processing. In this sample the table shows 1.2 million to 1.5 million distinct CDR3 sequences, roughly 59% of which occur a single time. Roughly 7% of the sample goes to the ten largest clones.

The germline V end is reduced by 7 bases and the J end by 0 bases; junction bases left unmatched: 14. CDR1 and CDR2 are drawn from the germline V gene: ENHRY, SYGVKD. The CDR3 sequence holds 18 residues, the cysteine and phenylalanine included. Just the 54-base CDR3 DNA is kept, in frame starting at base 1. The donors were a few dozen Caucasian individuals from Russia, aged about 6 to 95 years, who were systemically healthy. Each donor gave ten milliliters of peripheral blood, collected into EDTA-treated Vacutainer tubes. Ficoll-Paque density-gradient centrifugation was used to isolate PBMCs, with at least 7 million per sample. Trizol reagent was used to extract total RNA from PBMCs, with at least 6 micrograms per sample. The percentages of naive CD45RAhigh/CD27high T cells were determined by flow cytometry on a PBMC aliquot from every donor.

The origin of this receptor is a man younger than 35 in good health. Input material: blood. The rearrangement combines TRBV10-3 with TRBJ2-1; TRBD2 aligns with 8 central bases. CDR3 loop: CAITQGPPSGSSYNEQFF. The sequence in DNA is TGTGCCATCACCCAGGGACCACCCAGCGGGAGCTCCTACAATGAGCAGTTCTTC.